A selection of T cell receptor beta chains follows, all from one sample in a study of blood T cell repertoires in COVID-19. Sequencing used immunoSEQ multiplex PCR; TCRdb keeps in-frame clones, though not all of them. The sample has 110,000 or so clones, just under 90% seen once. Sequenced material: peripheral blood. The receptor source for this set is a human donor in a cohort sampled during active COVID-19. Both conserved end residues are part of each CDR3. D genes are given only for firm matches. Size tells how often a clone was seen (once, few, many) or the class of an expanded clone, and some rows leave it out.

size	V	D	J	CDR3	DNA
.	TRBV28	.	TRBJ2-7	CATNSQGSEQYF	TGTGCCACCAATAGTCAGGGAAGCGAGCAGTACTTC
.	TRBV11-3	TRBD1	TRBJ2-7	CASSLVGQSYEQYF	TGTGCCAGCAGCTTGGTGGGACAGTCCTACGAGCAGTACTTC
.	TRBV9	.	TRBJ2-2	CASSGAGAGTGELFF	TGTGCCAGCAGCGGGGCGGGCGCGGGCACCGGGGAGCTGTTTTTT
.	TRBV11-3	.	TRBJ1-1	CASSLDSGKYTEAFF	TGTGCCAGCAGCTTAGATTCAGGGAAATACACTGAAGCTTTCTTT
.	TRBV6-6	.	TRBJ1-6	CASSKNRGNNSPLHF	TGTGCCAGCAGTAAAAATAGGGGAAATAATTCACCCCTCCACTTT
.	TRBV11-2	.	TRBJ1-2	CASSATGDGYTF	TGTGCCAGCAGCGCAACCGGGGATGGCTACACCTTC
.	TRBV2	.	TRBJ2-5	CASSGQKETQYF	TGTGCCAGCAGTGGCCAGAAAGAGACCCAGTACTTC
.	TRBV6-2/TRBV6-3	.	TRBJ2-6	CASSPGVTSGANVLTF	TGTGCCAGCAGCCCCGGGGTGACCTCTGGGGCCAACGTCCTGACTTTC
once	TRBV19	TRBD2	TRBJ2-3	CASSPGLATDTQYF	TGTGCCAGTAGCCCGGGACTAGCCACAGATACGCAGTATTTT
.	TRBV2	TRBD1	TRBJ2-7	CASSRSSRDRTSYEQYF	TGTGCCAGCAGCCGTTCCTCCCGGGACAGGACCTCCTACGAGCAGTACTTC
.	TRBV9	.	TRBJ2-5	CASSASGTIETQYF	TGTGCCAGCAGCGCTTCCGGGACAATCGAGACCCAGTACTTC
many	TRBV9	.	TRBJ1-6	CASSVAGSPLHF	TGTGCCAGCAGCGTAGCGGGTTCACCCCTCCACTTT
.	TRBV18	.	TRBJ2-2	CASSLRQAETGELFF	TGTGCCAGCTCACTTCGACAGGCTGAGACCGGGGAGCTGTTTTTT
once	TRBV25-1	.	TRBJ2-1	CASRHREGGAQFF	TGTGCCAGCAGGCACAGGGAGGGGGGAGCGCAGTTCTTC
.	TRBV2	.	TRBJ1-6	CASTTIPQGPLHF	TGTGCCAGCACCACCATACCTCAGGGTCCCCTCCACTTT
.	TRBV5-1	.	TRBJ1-2	CASSLEGASYGYTF	TGCGCCAGCAGCTTGGAGGGAGCCAGCTATGGCTACACCTTC
.	TRBV27	TRBD1	TRBJ1-2	CASSRWTGDPYGYTF	TGTGCCAGCAGTCGGTGGACAGGGGACCCCTATGGCTACACCTTC
.	TRBV7-3	.	TRBJ2-2	CASSLRTAMDTGELFF	TGTGCCAGCAGCCTGCGGACAGCGATGGACACCGGGGAGCTGTTTTTT
.	TRBV2	TRBD2	TRBJ2-2	CASSGLAAGELFF	TGTGCCAGCAGTGGCCTAGCGGCCGGGGAGCTGTTTTTT
once	TRBV7-6	TRBD1	TRBJ1-2	CASSPLGQGSFYGYTF	TGTGCCAGCAGCCCGCTGGGACAGGGTTCCTTTTATGGCTACACCTTC